These T cell receptor beta chains were read from a single sample in a study of shared clonotypes between healthy human individuals. Sequenced by immunoSEQ multiplex PCR; TCRdb stores in-frame clones only, minus some. The table includes hundreds of thousands of clones, roughly three quarters detected once. The material sequenced was PBMCs. These receptors were collected from a woman aged 40 to 49 in good health. Some clones in this sample may be carry-over from other donors' samples. The CDR3 runs from the conserved cysteine through the conserved F or W. The D gene is left open where the match is weak. Expanded clones are given a class, and other clones once, few, many or no size at all.

d_call clone_size j_call v_call cdr3_length cdr3_nt cdr3_aa
NA NA TRBJ1-2 TRBV6-1 15 TGTGCCAGCAGACTCGGTCAAGGGCCCGGCTATGGCTACACCTTC CASRLGQGPGYGYTF
TRBD2 medium-sized TRBJ2-2 TRBV7-3 17 TGTGCCAGCAGCTTACCGGGACTAGCGGGAAACACCGGGGAGCTGTTTTTT CASSLPGLAGNTGELFF
NA NA TRBJ2-7 TRBV13 14 TGTGCCAGCAGCCTCGGGACTCCATCCTACGAGCAGTACTTC CASSLGTPSYEQYF
TRBD2 NA TRBJ2-7 TRBV7-8 15 TGTGCCAGCAGCCTTCTAGCGGGGGTTTCCTACGAGCAGTACTTC CASSLLAGVSYEQYF
NA many TRBJ2-7 TRBV9 13 TGTGCCAGCAGCGTGGAGGGGGCGGGAGAGCAGTACTTC CASSVEGAGEQYF
TRBD1 NA TRBJ2-7 TRBV4-2 16 TGTGCCAGCAGCCAAGAGACCGGGACAGGGGGCTACGAGCAGTACTTC CASSQETGTGGYEQYF
NA NA TRBJ1-4 TRBV4-1 15 TGCGCCAGCACACTCGAGCCGGGGACGGAGGCAAAACTGTTTTTT CASTLEPGTEAKLFF
NA NA TRBJ1-2 TRBV27 15 TGTGCCAGCAGTTTACGGGGTGAGGGCTCCTATGGCTACACCTTC CASSLRGEGSYGYTF
TRBD1 NA TRBJ2-2 TRBV6-5 15 TGTGCCAGCCAGACCGGGACAGGGGAAACCGGGGAGCTGTTTTTT CASQTGTGETGELFF
NA few TRBJ2-2 TRBV5-1 15 TGCGCCAGCAGCCCGGATGGCGGGGATACCGGGGAGCTGTTTTTT CASSPDGGDTGELFF
TRBD1 NA TRBJ1-2 TRBV19 15 TGTGCCAGTAGTGTCTCAGGGGGCGACGGCTATGGCTACACCTTC CASSVSGGDGYGYTF
NA NA TRBJ2-7 TRBV5-1 15 TGCGCCAGCAGCTTGGGCCCACAGGGTTCTCGCGAGCAGTACTTC CASSLGPQGSREQYF
TRBD2 NA TRBJ2-1 TRBV4-3 17 TGCGCCAGCAGCCAAGCAGGAGGCGGGAGCCCGTACAATGAGCAGTTCTTC CASSQAGGGSPYNEQFF
NA NA TRBJ1-1 TRBV19 14 TGTGCCAGTAGTATAGCGGGGCTGCTCACTGAAGCTTTCTTT CASSIAGLLTEAFF
TRBD1 few TRBJ2-7 TRBV5-1 15 TGCGCCAGCAGCTCTACAGGGGGCATAAGCTACGAGCAGTACTTC CASSSTGGISYEQYF
NA NA TRBJ2-4 TRBV7-8 14 TGTGCCAGCAGCACCTACAGTACTATAAACATTCAGTACTTC CASSTYSTINIQYF
NA few TRBJ2-3 TRBV29-1 12 TGCAGCGTTGAAGATCTTCCGGATACGCAGTATTTT CSVEDLPDTQYF
NA NA TRBJ2-7 TRBV6-6 16 TGTGCCAGCAGTTATTCTCTCGGGACAAGCTCCTACGAGCAGTACTTC CASSYSLGTSSYEQYF
NA NA TRBJ2-3 TRBV19 13 TGTGCCAGTAGTATATTGGCTTCAGATACGCAGTATTTT CASSILASDTQYF
TRBD2 NA TRBJ2-7 TRBV28 13 TGTGCCAGCAGACCAGGGAGGGCCTACGAGCAGTACTTC CASRPGRAYEQYF
NA NA TRBJ2-3 TRBV5-1 15 TGCGCCAGCAGCCCAAGCGGGGGGACAGGAGATACGCAGTATTTT CASSPSGGTGDTQYF
TRBD2 NA TRBJ2-1 TRBV13 18 TGTGCCAGCAGTTCGGGACTAGCGGGAGTTGGGGCCTACAATGAGCAGTTCTTC CASSSGLAGVGAYNEQFF
NA few TRBJ1-2 TRBV18 13 TGTGCCAGCTCACCGGGGGATGGCTATGGCTACACCTTC CASSPGDGYGYTF
TRBD2 NA TRBJ2-1 TRBV28 16 TGTGCCAGCAGTTTGCCCGGACTAGCGGTTGACAATGAGCAGTTCTTC CASSLPGLAVDNEQFF
NA NA TRBJ2-1 TRBV11-3 16 TGTGCCAGCAGCTTAGGGGGGCGGGAGCCAGGCGATGAGCAGTTCTTC CASSLGGREPGDEQFF
NA NA TRBJ1-4 TRBV5-1 16 TGCGCCAGCAGCGTCGGACCCCCCGTAGGGAATGAAAAACTGTTTTTT CASSVGPPVGNEKLFF
NA NA TRBJ2-5 TRBV30 15 TGTGCCTGGAGTGTAATGTCGCGGACAGAAGAGACCCAGTACTTC CAWSVMSRTEETQYF
NA NA TRBJ1-1 TRBV29-1 14 TGCAGCGCGGGAGAAGGAACGATGAACACTGAAGCTTTCTTT CSAGEGTMNTEAFF
TRBD1 NA TRBJ2-7 TRBV19 14 TGTGCCAGTAGAAAGGGACAGCTCTCCTACGAGCAGTACTTC CASRKGQLSYEQYF
NA NA TRBJ2-2 TRBV29-1 16 TGCAGCGTTCTAATCCTGGGCAGGTCGAACACCGGGGAGCTGTTTTTT CSVLILGRSNTGELFF
TRBD2 NA TRBJ2-1 TRBV4-1 16 TGCGCCAGCAGCCAACCTGAGACTAGCGGCTACAATGAGCAGTTCTTC CASSQPETSGYNEQFF
NA NA TRBJ2-7 TRBV5-1 16 TGCGCCAGCAGCTTGGGAGACAGGATATTACCCTACGAGCAGTACTTC CASSLGDRILPYEQYF
TRBD2 NA TRBJ2-2 TRBV7-3 16 TGTGCCAGCAGCTCACGACTAGCGGAGAACACCGGGGAGCTGTTTTTT CASSSRLAENTGELFF
NA NA TRBJ2-7 TRBV21-1 16 TGTGCCAGCAGCAGCGGGGCGGGAGGGCCTACCTACGAGCAGTACTTC CASSSGAGGPTYEQYF
TRBD1 once TRBJ2-3 TRBV5-1 16 TGCGCCAGCAGCTGGGGACAGGATAGGTTCACAGATACGCAGTATTTT CASSWGQDRFTDTQYF
TRBD1 NA TRBJ1-2 TRBV5-8 18 TGTGCCAGCAGCTTAAGACCGGGACAGGCCTATTCTAACTATGGCTACACCTTC CASSLRPGQAYSNYGYTF
TRBD2 NA TRBJ2-2 TRBV5-1 15 TGCGCCAGCAGCGCCGGACTAGCGAACACCGGGGAGCTGTTTTTT CASSAGLANTGELFF
NA few TRBJ2-1 TRBV20-1 10 TGCAGTGCTAGAAAGAGTGAGCAGTTCTTC CSARKSEQFF
NA NA TRBJ2-5 TRBV18 13 TGTGCCAGCTCACCGGGGGTCCAAGAGACCCAGTACTTC CASSPGVQETQYF
NA few TRBJ2-2 TRBV14 15 TGTGCCAGCAGCCAGGACCTTCGCCGATTCGGGGAGCTGTTTTTT CASSQDLRRFGELFF
NA once TRBJ2-1 TRBV28 13 TGTGCCAGCAGCACCTTCCCGGTTAATGAGCAGTTCTTC CASSTFPVNEQFF
TRBD2 NA TRBJ2-3 TRBV2 16 TGTGCCAGCAAAGGGACTAGCGGGAGTAGCACAGATACGCAGTATTTT CASKGTSGSSTDTQYF